This TCR beta chain emerged from a study of control samples from healthy donors and cancer patients. Sequenced by immunoSEQ multiplex PCR; TCRdb stores in-frame clones only, minus some. The sample lists some 140,000 clones, just under 90% occurring once. The germline CDR1 and CDR2 sequences are LNHDA and SQIVND (reference sequence). V gave up 2 bases and J gave up 0 bases, with 11 bases separating them. The CDR3 sequence is 16 residues long. The genes are TRBV19 and TRBJ2-1; a possible D gene is TRBD1 (5 bases). The sample taken for sequencing was PBMCs. The TCR sequence derives from a man in his fifties or sixties with head and neck cancer. In nucleotides, the CDR3 is TGTGCCAGTAGTATAATCCTACAGGCCTCCTACAATGAGCAGTTCTTC. As protein: CASSIILQASYNEQFF.